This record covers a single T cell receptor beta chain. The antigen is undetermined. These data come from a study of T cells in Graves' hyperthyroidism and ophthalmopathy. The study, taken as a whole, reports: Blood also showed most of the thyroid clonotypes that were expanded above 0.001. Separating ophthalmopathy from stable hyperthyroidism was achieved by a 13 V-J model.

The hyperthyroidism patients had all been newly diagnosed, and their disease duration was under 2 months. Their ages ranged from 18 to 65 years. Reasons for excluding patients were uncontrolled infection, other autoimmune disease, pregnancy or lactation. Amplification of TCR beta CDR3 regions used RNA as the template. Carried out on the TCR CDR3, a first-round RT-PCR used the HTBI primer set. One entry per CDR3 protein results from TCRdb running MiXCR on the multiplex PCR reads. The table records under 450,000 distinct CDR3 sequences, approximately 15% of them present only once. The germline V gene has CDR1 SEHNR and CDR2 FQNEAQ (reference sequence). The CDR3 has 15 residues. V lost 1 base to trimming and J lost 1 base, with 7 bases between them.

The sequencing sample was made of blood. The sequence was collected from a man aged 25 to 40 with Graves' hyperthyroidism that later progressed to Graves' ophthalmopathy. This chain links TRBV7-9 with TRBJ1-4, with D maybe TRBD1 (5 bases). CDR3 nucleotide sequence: TGTGCCAGCAGCTTAGGGGACGGAACTAATGAAAAACTGTTTTTT. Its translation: CASSLGDGTNEKLFF.